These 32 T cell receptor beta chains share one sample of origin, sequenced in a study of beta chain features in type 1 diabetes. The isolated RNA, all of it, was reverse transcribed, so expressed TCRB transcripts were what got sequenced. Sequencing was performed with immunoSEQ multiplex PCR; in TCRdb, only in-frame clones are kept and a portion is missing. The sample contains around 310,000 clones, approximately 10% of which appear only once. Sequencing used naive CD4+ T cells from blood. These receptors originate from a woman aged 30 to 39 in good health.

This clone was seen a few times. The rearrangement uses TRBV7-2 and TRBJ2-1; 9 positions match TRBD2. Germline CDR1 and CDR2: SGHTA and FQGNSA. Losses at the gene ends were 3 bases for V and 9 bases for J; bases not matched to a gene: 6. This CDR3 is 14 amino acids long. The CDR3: CASSFSGSSREQFF. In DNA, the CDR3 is TGTGCCAGCAGCTTTAGCGGGAGTTCGCGTGAGCAGTTCTTC.

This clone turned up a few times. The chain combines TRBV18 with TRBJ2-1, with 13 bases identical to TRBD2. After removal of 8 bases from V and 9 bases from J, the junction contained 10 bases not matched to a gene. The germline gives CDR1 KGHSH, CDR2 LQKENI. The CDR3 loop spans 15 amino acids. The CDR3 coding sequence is TGTGCCAGCCGGATTGGACTAGCGGGAGTTAGTGAGCAGTTCTTC. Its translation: CASRIGLAGVSEQFF.

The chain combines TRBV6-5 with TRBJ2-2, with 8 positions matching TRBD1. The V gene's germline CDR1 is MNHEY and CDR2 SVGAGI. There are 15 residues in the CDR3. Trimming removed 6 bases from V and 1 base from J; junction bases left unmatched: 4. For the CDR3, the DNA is TGTGCCAGCAGGACCGGACAGGGGAACACCGGGGAGCTGTTTTTT. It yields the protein CASRTGQGNTGELFF.

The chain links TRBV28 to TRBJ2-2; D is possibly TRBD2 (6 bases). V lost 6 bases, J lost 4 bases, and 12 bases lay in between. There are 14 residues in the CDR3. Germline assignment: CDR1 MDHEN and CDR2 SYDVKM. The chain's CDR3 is CASRVPGGTGELFF. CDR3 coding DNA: TGTGCCAGCAGGGTACCCGGGGGCACCGGGGAGCTGTTTTTT.

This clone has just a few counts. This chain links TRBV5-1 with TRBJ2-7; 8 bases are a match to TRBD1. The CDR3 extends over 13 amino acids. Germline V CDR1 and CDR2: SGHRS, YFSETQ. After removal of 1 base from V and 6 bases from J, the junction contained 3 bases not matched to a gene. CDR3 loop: CASSLSGTGEQYF. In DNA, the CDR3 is TGCGCCAGCAGCTTGTCCGGGACAGGCGAGCAGTACTTC.

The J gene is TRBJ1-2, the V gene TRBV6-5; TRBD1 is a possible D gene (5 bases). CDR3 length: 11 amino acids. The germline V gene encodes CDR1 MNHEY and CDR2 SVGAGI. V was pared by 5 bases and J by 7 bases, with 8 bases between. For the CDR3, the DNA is TGTGCCAGCAGTCAAGGGGTTGGCTACACCTTC. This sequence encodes CASSQGVGYTF.

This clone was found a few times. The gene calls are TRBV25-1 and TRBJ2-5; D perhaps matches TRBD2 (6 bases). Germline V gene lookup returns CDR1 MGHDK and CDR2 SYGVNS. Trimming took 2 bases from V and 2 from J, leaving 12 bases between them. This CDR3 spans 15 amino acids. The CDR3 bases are TGTGCCAGCAGTGAAGGTTGGACTACTCAAGAGACCCAGTACTTC. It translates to CASSEGWTTQETQYF.

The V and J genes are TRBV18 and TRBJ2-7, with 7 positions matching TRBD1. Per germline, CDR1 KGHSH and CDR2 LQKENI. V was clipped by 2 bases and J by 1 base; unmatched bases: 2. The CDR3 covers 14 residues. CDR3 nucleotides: TGTGCCAGCTCACCAATGGACAGGTCCTACGAGCAGTACTTC. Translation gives CASSPMDRSYEQYF.

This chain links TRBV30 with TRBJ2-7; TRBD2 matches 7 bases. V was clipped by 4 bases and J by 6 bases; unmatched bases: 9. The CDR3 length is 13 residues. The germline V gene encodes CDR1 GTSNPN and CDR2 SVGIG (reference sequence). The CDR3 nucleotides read TGTGCCTGGACGGGGGGACCGTCGCGCGAGCAGTACTTC. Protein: CAWTGGPSREQYF. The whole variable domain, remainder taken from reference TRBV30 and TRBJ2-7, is SQTIHQWPATLVQPVGSPLSLECTVEGTSNPNLYWYRQAAGRGLQLLFYSVGIGQISSEVPQNLSASRPQDRQFILSSKKLLLSDSGFYLCAWTGGPSREQYFGPGTRLTVT.

For the CDR3, the DNA is TGTGCCAGCAGTTACGGGCAGGGGAGCACTGAAGCTTTCTTT. Its translation is CASSYGQGSTEAFF. V and J are TRBV6-5 and TRBJ1-1; tentative D call: TRBD1 (6 bases). This CDR3 spans 14 amino acids. V was pared by 2 bases and J by 4 bases, with 11 bases between. Germline V gene data show CDR1 as MNHEY and CDR2 as SVGAGI.

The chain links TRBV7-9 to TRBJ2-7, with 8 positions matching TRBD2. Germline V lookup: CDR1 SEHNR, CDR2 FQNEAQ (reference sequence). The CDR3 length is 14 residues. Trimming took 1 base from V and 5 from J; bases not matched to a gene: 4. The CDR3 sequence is CASSLGAGVDEQYF. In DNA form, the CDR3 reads TGTGCCAGCAGCTTAGGAGCGGGAGTAGACGAGCAGTACTTC. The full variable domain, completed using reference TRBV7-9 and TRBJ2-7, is DTGVSQNPRHKITKRGQNVTFRCDPISEHNRLYWYRQTLGQGPEFLTYFQNEAQLEKSRLLSDRFSAERPKGSFSTLEIQRTEQGDSAMYLCASSLGAGVDEQYFGPGTRLTVT.

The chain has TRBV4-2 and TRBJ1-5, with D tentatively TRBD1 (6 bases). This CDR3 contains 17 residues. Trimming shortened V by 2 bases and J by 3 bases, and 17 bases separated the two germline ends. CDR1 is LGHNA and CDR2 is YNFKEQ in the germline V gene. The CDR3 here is CASSQTPLRGINQPQHF. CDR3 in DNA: TGTGCCAGCAGCCAAACCCCTTTGAGGGGGATCAATCAGCCCCAGCATTTT.

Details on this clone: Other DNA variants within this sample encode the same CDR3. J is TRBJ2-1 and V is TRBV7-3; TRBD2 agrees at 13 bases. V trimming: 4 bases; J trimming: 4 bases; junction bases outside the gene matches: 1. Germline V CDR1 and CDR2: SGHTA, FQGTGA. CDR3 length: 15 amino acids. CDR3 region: CASSSGLAGYNEQFF. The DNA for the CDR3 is TGTGCCAGCAGCTCGGGACTAGCGGGGTACAATGAGCAGTTCTTC.

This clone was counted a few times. CDR3 bases: TGTGCCAGTAGTAACAGGGGACACACTGAAGCTTTCTTT. It specifies CASSNRGHTEAFF. This rearrangement joins TRBV19 to TRBJ1-1; 7 positions agree with TRBD1. This CDR3 has 13 amino acids. Germline V CDR1 and CDR2: LNHDA, SQIVND (reference sequence). The V segment lost 4 bases and the J segment 3 bases; nucleotides outside the gene matches: 2.

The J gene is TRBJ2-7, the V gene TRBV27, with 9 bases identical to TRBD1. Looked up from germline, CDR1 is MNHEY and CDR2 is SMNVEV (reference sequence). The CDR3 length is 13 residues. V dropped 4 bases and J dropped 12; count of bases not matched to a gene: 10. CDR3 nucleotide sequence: TGTGCCAGCAGTTACCCCGCGGGGGACAGGGTGTACTTC. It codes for CASSYPAGDRVYF.

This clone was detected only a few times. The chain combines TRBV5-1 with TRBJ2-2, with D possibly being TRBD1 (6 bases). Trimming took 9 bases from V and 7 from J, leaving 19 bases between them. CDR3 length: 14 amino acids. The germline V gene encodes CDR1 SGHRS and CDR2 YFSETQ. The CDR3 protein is CATTDSRISGELFF. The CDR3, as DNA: TGCGCCACGACGGACAGTAGGATAAGCGGGGAGCTGTTTTTT.

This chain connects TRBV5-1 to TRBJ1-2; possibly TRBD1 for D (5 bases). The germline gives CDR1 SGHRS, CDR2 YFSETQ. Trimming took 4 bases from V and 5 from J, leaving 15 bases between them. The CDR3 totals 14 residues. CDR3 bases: TGCGCCAGCAGCCTCTCCGGGGGATCGTATGGCTACACCTTC. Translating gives CASSLSGGSYGYTF.

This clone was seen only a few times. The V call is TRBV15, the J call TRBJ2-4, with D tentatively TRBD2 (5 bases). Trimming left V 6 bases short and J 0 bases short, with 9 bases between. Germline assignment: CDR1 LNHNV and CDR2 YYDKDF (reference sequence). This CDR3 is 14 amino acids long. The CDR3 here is CATRTGKAKNIQYF. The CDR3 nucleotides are TGTGCCACCAGGACCGGGAAAGCCAAAAACATTCAGTACTTC.

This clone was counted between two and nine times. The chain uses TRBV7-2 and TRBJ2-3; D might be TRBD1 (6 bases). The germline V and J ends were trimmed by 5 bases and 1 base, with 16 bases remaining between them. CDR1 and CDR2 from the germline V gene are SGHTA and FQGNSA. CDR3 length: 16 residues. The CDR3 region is CASSIGTLWGTDTQYF. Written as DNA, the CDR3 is TGTGCCAGCAGCATAGGGACACTCTGGGGCACAGATACGCAGTATTTT.

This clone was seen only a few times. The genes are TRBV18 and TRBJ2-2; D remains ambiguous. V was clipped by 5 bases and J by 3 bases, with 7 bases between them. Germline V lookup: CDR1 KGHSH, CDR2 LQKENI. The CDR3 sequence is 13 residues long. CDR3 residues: CASSALDTGELFF. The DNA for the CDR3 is TGTGCCAGCTCAGCGCTGGACACCGGGGAGCTGTTTTTT. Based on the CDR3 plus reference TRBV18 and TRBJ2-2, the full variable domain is NAGVMQNPRHLVRRRGQEARLRCSPMKGHSHVYWYRQLPEEGLKFMVYLQKENIIDESGMPKERFSAEFPKEGPSILRIQQVVRGDSAAYFCASSALDTGELFFGEGSRLTVL.

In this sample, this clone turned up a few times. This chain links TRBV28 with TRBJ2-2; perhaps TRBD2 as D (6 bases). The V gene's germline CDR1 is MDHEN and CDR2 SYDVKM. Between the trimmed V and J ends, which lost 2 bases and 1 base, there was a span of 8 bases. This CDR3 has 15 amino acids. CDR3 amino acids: CASSLPSVNTGELFF. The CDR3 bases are TGTGCCAGCAGTTTACCTAGCGTGAACACCGGGGAGCTGTTTTTT.

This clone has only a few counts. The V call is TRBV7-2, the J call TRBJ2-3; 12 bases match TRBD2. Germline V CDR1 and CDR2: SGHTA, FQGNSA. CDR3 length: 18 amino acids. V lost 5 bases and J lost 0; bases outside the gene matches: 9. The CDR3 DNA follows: TGTGCCAGCAGCCCCCGTTGGACTAGCGGGGTTAGCACAGATACGCAGTATTTT. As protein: CASSPRWTSGVSTDTQYF. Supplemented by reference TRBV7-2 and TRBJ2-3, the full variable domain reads GAGVSQSPSNKVTEKGKDVELRCDPISGHTALYWYRQSLGQGLEFLIYFQGNSAPDKSGLPSDRFSAERTGGSVSTLTIQRTQQEDSAVYLCASSPRWTSGVSTDTQYFGPGTRLTVL.

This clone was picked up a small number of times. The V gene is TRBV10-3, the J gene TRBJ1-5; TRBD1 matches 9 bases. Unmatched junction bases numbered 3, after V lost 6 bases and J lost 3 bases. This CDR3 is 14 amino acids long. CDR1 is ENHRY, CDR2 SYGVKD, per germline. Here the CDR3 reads CAIRDRGDNQPQHF. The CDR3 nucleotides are TGTGCCATCAGGGACAGGGGCGACAATCAGCCCCAGCATTTT.

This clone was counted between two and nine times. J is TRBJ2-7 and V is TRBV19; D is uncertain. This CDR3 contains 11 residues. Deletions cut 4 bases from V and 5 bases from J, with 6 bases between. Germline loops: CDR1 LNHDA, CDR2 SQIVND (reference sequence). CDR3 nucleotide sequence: TGTGCCAGTAGTAAAAGAGACGAGCAGTACTTC. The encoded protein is CASSKRDEQYF.

The CDR3 loop reads CASTKGAGAYGYTF. CDR3 in DNA: TGTGCCAGCACGAAGGGGGCAGGGGCCTATGGCTACACCTTC. The rearrangement links TRBV25-1 to TRBJ1-2, with 7 bases aligning to TRBD1. Germline V CDR1 and CDR2: MGHDK, SYGVNS. J was trimmed by 4 bases and V by 7 bases; bases with no gene match: 9. The CDR3 has 14 amino acids.

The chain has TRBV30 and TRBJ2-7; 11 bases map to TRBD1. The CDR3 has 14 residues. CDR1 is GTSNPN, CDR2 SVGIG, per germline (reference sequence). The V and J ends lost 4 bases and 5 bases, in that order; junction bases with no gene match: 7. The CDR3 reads CAWMRGQGDNEQYF. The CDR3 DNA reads TGTGCCTGGATGAGGGGACAGGGGGACAACGAGCAGTACTTC.

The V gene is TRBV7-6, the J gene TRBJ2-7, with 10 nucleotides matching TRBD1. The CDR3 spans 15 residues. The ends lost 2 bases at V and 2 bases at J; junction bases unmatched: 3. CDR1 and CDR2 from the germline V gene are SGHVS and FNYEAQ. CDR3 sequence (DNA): TGTGCCAGCAGCTTACGACAGGGGGCGACCTACGAGCAGTACTTC. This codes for CASSLRQGATYEQYF.

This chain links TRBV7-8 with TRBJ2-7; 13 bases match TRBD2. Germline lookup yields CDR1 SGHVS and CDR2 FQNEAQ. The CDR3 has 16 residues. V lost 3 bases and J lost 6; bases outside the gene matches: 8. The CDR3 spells CASSFRTSGSRGEQYF. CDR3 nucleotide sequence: TGTGCCAGCAGCTTTAGGACTAGCGGGAGCAGAGGCGAGCAGTACTTC.

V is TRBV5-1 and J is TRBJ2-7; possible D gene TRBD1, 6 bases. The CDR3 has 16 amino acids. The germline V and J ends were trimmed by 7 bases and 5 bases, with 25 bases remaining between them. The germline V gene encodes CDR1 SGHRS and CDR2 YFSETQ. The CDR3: CASHLGYQGKVDEQYF. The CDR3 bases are TGCGCCAGCCATTTGGGGTATCAGGGGAAAGTCGACGAGCAGTACTTC. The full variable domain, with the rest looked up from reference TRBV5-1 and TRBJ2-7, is KAGVTQTPRYLIKTRGQQVTLSCSPISGHRSVSWYQQTPGQGLQFLFEYFSETQRNKGNFPGRFSGRQFSNSRSEMNVSTLELGDSALYLCASHLGYQGKVDEQYFGPGTRLTVT.

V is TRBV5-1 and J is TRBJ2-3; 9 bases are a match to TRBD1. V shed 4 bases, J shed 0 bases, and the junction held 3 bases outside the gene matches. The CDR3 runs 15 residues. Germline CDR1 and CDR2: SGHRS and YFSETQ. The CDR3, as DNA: TGCGCCAGCAGCGTCGGACAGGGGAGCACAGATACGCAGTATTTT. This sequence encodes CASSVGQGSTDTQYF.

This chain's CDR3 is CSVETGSASGSHEQFF. CDR3 sequence (DNA): TGCAGCGTTGAAACCGGGTCGGCTAGCGGGAGCCATGAGCAGTTCTTC. The chain is built from TRBV29-1 and TRBJ2-1; 10 bases map to TRBD2. With V trimmed by 2 bases and J by 8 bases, 12 bases remained unmatched. The CDR3 runs to 16 residues. Germline loops: CDR1 SQVTM, CDR2 ANQGSEA.

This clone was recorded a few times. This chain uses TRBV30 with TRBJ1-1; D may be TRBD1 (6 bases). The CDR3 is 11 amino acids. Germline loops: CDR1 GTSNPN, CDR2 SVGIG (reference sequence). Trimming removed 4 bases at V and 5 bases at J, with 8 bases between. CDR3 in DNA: TGTGCCTGGAACAGGGATACTGAAGCTTTCTTT. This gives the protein CAWNRDTEAFF.